This T cell receptor (beta chain) was identified during a study of blood T cell repertoires in COVID-19. Study overall: Specimens from acute and convalescent COVID-19 originated in the United States, Italy and Spain. T cells, B-cell-depleted T cells, or PBMCs supplied cDNA or gDNA.

As originally analysed: Estimation of nucleated cell counts relied on the amplification of reference gene primers. Clones were read by immunoSEQ multiplex PCR, and TCRdb kept only the in-frame ones, dropping some. Clone size and V and J calls were adopted from that table, with D and trimming inferred from the DNA. The top ten clones hold over 3% of a sample with fewer than 130,000 clones, 88% of them seen once. The CDR3 is 17 amino acids. Germline loops: CDR1 SGHRS, CDR2 YFSETQ. Trimming took 0 bases from V and 4 from J, leaving 19 bases between them. This TCR derives from a woman aged 50 to 60 with acute or convalescent COVID-19. The chain is built from TRBV5-1 and TRBJ1-2, with D perhaps TRBD1 (6 bases). The specimen sequenced was peripheral blood. The CDR3 spells CASSLVDWTASLYGYTF. The CDR3 region has the DNA TGCGCCAGCAGCTTGGTTGACTGGACAGCCTCTCTCTATGGCTACACCTTC.